The 12 T cell receptor beta chains below were found in one sample sequenced in a study of T-cell memory formation after mild COVID-19. TCRdb re-called the 5' RACE reads through MiXCR, storing one row per CDR3 protein. The sample lists 350,000 to 500,000 distinct CDR3 sequences; roughly 17% were seen once. Sequencing was performed on PBMCs or a T cell subset sorted from them (not recorded which). Receptors originate from a young man who had mild COVID-19 (a few samples of this study predate the infection). Cell type and time point are not known.

The V and J genes are TRBV24-1 and TRBJ2-3, with TRBD2 as a possible D gene (6 bases). Trimming left V 1 base short and J 6 bases short, with 10 bases between. CDR3 length: 14 amino acids. The V gene's germline CDR1 is KGHDR and CDR2 SFDVKD. Here the CDR3 reads CATSDFGGADTQYF. The CDR3 nucleotides read TGTGCCACCAGTGATTTCGGGGGAGCCGATACGCAGTATTTT.

This clonotype was counted a few times. The chain uses TRBV7-9 and TRBJ2-3; D possibly corresponds to TRBD1 (5 bases). Germline-derived CDR1 and CDR2 are SEHNR and FQNEAQ (reference sequence). This CDR3 comprises 12 residues. Trimming pared 9 bases from V and 4 bases from J, leaving 11 bases between. CDR3 amino acids: CASFRDADTQYF. As DNA, the CDR3 is TGTGCCAGTTTCAGGGATGCAGATACGCAGTATTTT.

This clonotype has at least ten counts. J is TRBJ2-3 and V is TRBV7-2, with D maybe TRBD2 (7 bases). Trimming took 5 bases from V and 3 from J, leaving 27 bases between them. The CDR3 is 19 amino acids. Germline V CDR1 and CDR2: SGHTA, FQGNSA. In DNA, the CDR3 is TGTGCCAGCAGCCGAGAGGGGAGGGGGGGCACCCCAGCGACAGATACGCAGTATTTT. Protein sequence: CASSREGRGGTPATDTQYF.

The chain links TRBV12-3 or TRBV12-4 to TRBJ2-1; 13 positions match TRBD2. The V gene end was trimmed by 7 bases and the J gene end by 1 base; junction bases not matched to a gene: 10. The CDR3 length is 18 residues. The CDR3 DNA reads TGTGCCAGCAATTTTCGACTAGCGGGGGGAGGTTCCTACAATGAGCAGTTCTTC. It translates to CASNFRLAGGGSYNEQFF.

This chain connects TRBV6-2 or TRBV6-3 to TRBJ2-5; 7 bases line up with TRBD1. J gave up 4 bases and V 5 bases, and 7 bases lay outside the gene matches. This CDR3 has 14 residues. Germline CDR1 MNHEY, CDR2 SVGEGT. CDR3 amino acids: CASSRQGMGETQYF. For the CDR3, the DNA is TGTGCCAGCAGTAGACAGGGCATGGGAGAGACCCAGTACTTC.

This clonotype was detected only once. The chain couples TRBV20-1 to TRBJ1-2; D uncertain. The CDR3 consists of 11 residues. V shed 5 bases and J shed 7 bases, with 11 bases lying between them. Germline V gene data show CDR1 as DFQATT and CDR2 as SNEGSKA (reference sequence). In nucleotides, the CDR3 is TGCAGTGCTTGGAGGGAAGTTGGCTACACCTTC. Residues: CSAWREVGYTF.

V is TRBV5-1 and J is TRBJ1-1; D is possibly TRBD1 (6 bases). Trimming pared 0 bases from V and 2 bases from J, leaving 11 bases between. The CDR3 contains 15 residues. The germline gives CDR1 SGHRS, CDR2 YFSETQ. CDR3 protein: CASSLAVGANTEAFF. Written as DNA, the CDR3 is TGCGCCAGCAGCTTGGCAGTGGGGGCAAACACTGAAGCTTTCTTT. Variable domain in full (rest from reference TRBV5-1 and TRBJ1-1): KAGVTQTPRYLIKTRGQQVTLSCSPISGHRSVSWYQQTPGQGLQFLFEYFSETQRNKGNFPGRFSGRQFSNSRSEMNVSTLELGDSALYLCASSLAVGANTEAFFGQGTRLTVV.

This clonotype was detected only a few times. This chain connects TRBV6-2 or TRBV6-3 to TRBJ2-7, with 7 bases lining up with TRBD1. The trim removed 6 bases at V and 3 bases at J, leaving 11 bases unmatched. Per germline, CDR1 MNHEY and CDR2 SVGEGT. This CDR3 has 15 amino acids. The CDR3 is CASSLTWTGGYEQYF. CDR3 bases: TGTGCCAGCAGCCTTACATGGACAGGCGGCTACGAGCAGTACTTC.

This clonotype was seen a handful of times. V and J are TRBV9 and TRBJ2-1; 9 nucleotides align to TRBD1. Trimming removed 8 bases from V and 6 bases from J; junction bases left unmatched: 9. Germline lookup yields CDR1 SGDLS and CDR2 YYNGEE. The CDR3 spans 14 residues. The CDR3 region is CASSRDRVVNEQFF. The CDR3 bases are TGTGCCAGTAGCCGGGACAGGGTCGTCAATGAGCAGTTCTTC.

This chain links TRBV4-2 with TRBJ2-5; 9 bases agree with TRBD2. CDR1 is LGHNA, CDR2 YNFKEQ, per germline. The V segment lost 1 base and the J segment 4 bases; nucleotides outside the gene matches: 4. The CDR3 has 15 amino acids. In DNA form, the CDR3 reads TGTGCCAGCAGCCAAGTAGCGGGGGCCGGAGAGACCCAGTACTTC. Its protein is CASSQVAGAGETQYF.

Ten or more counts support this clonotype. The CDR3 region is CASSADRGVYGGYTF. CDR3 bases: TGTGCCAGCAGTGCCGACAGGGGTGTTTATGGAGGCTACACCTTC. V is TRBV12-3 or TRBV12-4 and J is TRBJ1-2; 8 positions match TRBD1. V gave up 5 bases and J gave up 8 bases; unmatched junction bases: 13. The CDR3 is 15 amino acids.

In its sample, this clonotype was seen a few times. V and J are TRBV12-3 or TRBV12-4 and TRBJ2-5; tentative D call: TRBD2 (6 bases). Trimming pared 3 bases from V and 5 bases from J, leaving 16 bases between. The CDR3 is 15 amino acids. This CDR3 reads CASSFPSDGGETQYF. Written as DNA, the CDR3 is TGTGCCAGCAGTTTCCCCTCTGACGGAGGGGAGACCCAGTACTTC.